Below, 14 T cell receptor beta chains from the same sample are listed, as sequenced in a study of blood T cells in healthy people across ages. Sample-barcoded 5' priming and a J-beta primer mix drove a second PCR of about 6 to 12 cycles. Using its own MiXCR run on the 5' RACE reads, TCRdb lists one record per CDR3 protein. The sample contains 1.8 million or so distinct CDR3 sequences, 35% to 50% of which appear only once. Sequencing used blood. The receptors originated from a human donor in good health.

A few counts support this clonotype. The chain links TRBV6-6 to TRBJ2-7; D not certain. This CDR3 has 14 amino acids. V shed 4 bases and J shed 6 bases, with 16 bases lying between them. The germline gives CDR1 MNHNY, CDR2 SVGAGI (reference sequence). The CDR3 DNA reads TGTGCCAGCAGTTCCTCCAGTCTGACCCGCGAGCAGTACTTC. Protein: CASSSSSLTREQYF.

CDR3 amino acids: CASSDDTSLAGYTF. CDR3 bases: TGTGCCAGCAGTGATGACACCTCCCTCGCTGGCTACACCTTC. The gene calls are TRBV2 and TRBJ1-2; D call uncertain. The CDR3 runs to 14 residues. V gave up 3 bases and J gave up 7 bases, with 15 bases separating them. From germline, CDR1 is SNHLY and CDR2 FYNNEI.

The CDR3 is CASSTSGAGANVLTF. Written as DNA, the CDR3 is TGCGCCAGCAGCACCTCAGGGGCCGGGGCCAACGTCCTGACTTTC. The V gene is TRBV5-1, the J gene TRBJ2-6, with D maybe TRBD1 (6 bases). Germline CDR1 is SGHRS and CDR2 is YFSETQ. CDR3 length: 15 amino acids. V gave up 4 bases and J gave up 4 bases, with 12 bases separating them.

The rearrangement joins TRBV20-1 to TRBJ1-2; 8 bases align to TRBD1. CDR3 length equals 12 residues. Germline CDR1 reads DFQATT; CDR2 reads SNEGSKA (reference sequence). Trimming cost V 5 bases and J 8 bases; bases outside gene matches: 7. This CDR3 reads CSASDRARGYTF. CDR3 coding DNA: TGCAGTGCTTCGGACAGGGCCAGGGGCTACACCTTC.

Worth noting for this clonotype: At one end the junction does not follow the germline gene, possibly because of a read error. V is TRBV7-2 and J is TRBJ1-2; D ambiguous. The germline V gene has CDR1 SGHTA and CDR2 FQGNSA. CDR3 length: 14 residues. In DNA form, the CDR3 reads TGTGCCAACAGCAGAAGGGTTAGAGACTATGGCTACACCTTC. Amino acid sequence: CANSRRVRDYGYTF.

The chain has TRBV13 and TRBJ2-7; 9 positions match TRBD1. In germline, CDR1 is PRHDT, CDR2 FYEKMQ (reference sequence). Trimming cost V 4 bases and J 6 bases; bases outside gene matches: 13. This CDR3 is built from 16 residues. The CDR3: CASSSPTRDRVGEQYF. DNA of the CDR3: TGTGCCAGCAGCTCCCCGACCCGGGACAGGGTTGGCGAGCAGTACTTC.

This clonotype was recorded only once. The chain recombines TRBV13 with TRBJ1-2; the match to TRBD1 covers 8 bases. With 8 bases clipped from V and 4 bases from J, the junction kept 9 bases outside the gene matches. The length of the CDR3 is 14 residues. The V gene's germline CDR1 is PRHDT and CDR2 FYEKMQ (reference sequence). The chain's CDR3 is CASFGQGSGYGYTF. For the CDR3, the DNA is TGTGCCAGCTTCGGACAGGGTTCAGGCTATGGCTACACCTTC.

This sequence joins TRBV5-1 and TRBJ2-3; the match to TRBD1 covers 8 bases. Germline V lookup: CDR1 SGHRS, CDR2 YFSETQ. The CDR3 spans 15 residues. The J segment lost 4 bases and the V segment lost 2 bases, leaving 6 bases of the junction unmatched. The DNA of the CDR3 is TGCGCCAGCAGCTTCGGACAGGGTACTGCAGATACGCAGTATTTT. Encoded protein: CASSFGQGTADTQYF.

In its sample, this clonotype was seen a few times. V usage is TRBV6-2 or TRBV6-3 and J usage is TRBJ2-1, with 11 bases identical to TRBD2. Losses at the gene ends were 5 bases for V and 15 bases for J; bases not matched to a gene: 9. This CDR3 has 13 residues. Per germline, CDR1 MNHEY and CDR2 SVGEGT. The CDR3 region is CASSPGLAVRRFF. CDR3 DNA sequence: TGTGCCAGCAGTCCGGGACTAGCGGTGCGGCGGTTCTTC.

The chain employs TRBV27 and TRBJ2-3; 14 nucleotides align to TRBD2. V lost 8 bases and J lost 5; bases outside the gene matches: 9. The CDR3 is 16 residues long. Germline CDR1 is MNHEY and CDR2 is SMNVEV (reference sequence). The DNA of the CDR3 is TGTGCCAGCGGACTAGCGGGGGGTGTCGCCCAAGATACGCAGTATTTT. It codes for CASGLAGGVAQDTQYF.

The gene calls are TRBV12-3 or TRBV12-4 and TRBJ2-7; TRBD2 aligns across 12 bases. The J call is doubtful: the DNA matches TRBJ2-5 better. CDR3 length: 16 residues. This CDR3 is CASSPLAGGIGETQYF. CDR3 coding DNA: TGTGCCAGCAGCCCCCTAGCGGGGGGGATTGGGGAGACCCAGTACTTC.

This clonotype was seen a few times. V and J are TRBV4-3 and TRBJ1-5; TRBD1 matches 9 bases. This CDR3 spans 14 amino acids. From germline, CDR1 is LGHNA and CDR2 YSLEER. The J segment lost 6 bases and the V segment lost 4 bases, leaving 4 bases of the junction unmatched. DNA for the CDR3: TGCGCCAGCAGCCCGACAGGGGGAAGTCAGCCCCAGCATTTT. Translating gives CASSPTGGSQPQHF.

This clonotype has just a few counts. The chain employs TRBV20-1 and TRBJ1-6; 12 nucleotides line up with TRBD1. V was pared by 5 bases and J by 9 bases, with 11 bases of the junction left unmatched. The length of the CDR3 is 16 residues. Looked up from germline, CDR1 is DFQATT and CDR2 is SNEGSKA (reference sequence). The CDR3 protein is CSAGGDRGLRSSPLHF. DNA for the CDR3: TGCAGTGCTGGGGGGGACAGGGGGCTTAGAAGTTCACCCCTCCACTTT.

In this sample, this clonotype turned up a few times. V usage is TRBV29-1 and J usage is TRBJ2-1; possible D gene TRBD1, 6 bases. Between the trimmed V and J ends, which lost 7 bases and 5 bases, there was a span of 15 bases. CDR3 length: 13 residues. From germline, CDR1 is SQVTM and CDR2 ANQGSEA. CDR3 in DNA: TGCAGCGCCCACCTTGGGACAAACAATGAGCAGTTCTTC. Protein sequence: CSAHLGTNNEQFF.